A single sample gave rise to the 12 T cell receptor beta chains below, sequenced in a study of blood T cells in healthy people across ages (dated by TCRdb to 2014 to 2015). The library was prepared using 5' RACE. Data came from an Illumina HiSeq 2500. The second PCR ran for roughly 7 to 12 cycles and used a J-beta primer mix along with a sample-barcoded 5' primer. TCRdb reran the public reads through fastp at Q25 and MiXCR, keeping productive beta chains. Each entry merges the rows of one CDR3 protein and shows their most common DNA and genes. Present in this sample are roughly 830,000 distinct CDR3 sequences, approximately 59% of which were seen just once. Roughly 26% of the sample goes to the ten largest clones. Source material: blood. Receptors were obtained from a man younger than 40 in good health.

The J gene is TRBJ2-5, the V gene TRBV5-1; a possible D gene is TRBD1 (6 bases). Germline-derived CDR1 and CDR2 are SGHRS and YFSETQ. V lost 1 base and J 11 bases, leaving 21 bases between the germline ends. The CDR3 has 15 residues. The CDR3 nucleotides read TGCGCCAGCAGCTTGACAGGGATCGAATACAATGAGCAGTACTTC. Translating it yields CASSLTGIEYNEQYF. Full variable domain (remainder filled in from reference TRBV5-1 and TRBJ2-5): KAGVTQTPRYLIKTRGQQVTLSCSPISGHRSVSWYQQTPGQGLQFLFEYFSETQRNKGNFPGRFSGRQFSNSRSEMNVSTLELGDSALYLCASSLTGIEYNEQYFGPGTRLLVL.

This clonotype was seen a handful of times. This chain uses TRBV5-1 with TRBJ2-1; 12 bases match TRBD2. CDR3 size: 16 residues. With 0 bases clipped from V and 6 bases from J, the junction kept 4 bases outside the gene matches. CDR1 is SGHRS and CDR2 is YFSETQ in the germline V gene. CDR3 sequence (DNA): TGCGCCAGCAGCTTGGCTAGCGGGGGGGCCGCCAATGAGCAGTTCTTC. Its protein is CASSLASGGAANEQFF.

CDR3 coding DNA: TGTGCCATCAACGGACAGGGGAGCGATGAGCAGTTCTTC. The encoded protein is CAINGQGSDEQFF. V and J are TRBV10-3 and TRBJ2-1; TRBD1 matches at 9 bases. CDR1 ENHRY and CDR2 SYGVKD come from the germline V gene. J lost 8 bases, V lost 7 bases, and 6 bases had no gene match. This CDR3 has 13 residues.

The DNA of the CDR3 is TGTGCCCCCGAAAGTCCGGGACAGGGACCCTACGAGCAGTACTTC. Residues: CAPESPGQGPYEQYF. The V call is TRBV6-6, the J call TRBJ2-5; 9 bases are shared with TRBD1. The better agreement between TRBJ2-7 and the DNA end casts doubt on the J call. The CDR3 is made up of 15 amino acids. The germline V gene has CDR1 MNHNY and CDR2 SVGAGI (reference sequence).

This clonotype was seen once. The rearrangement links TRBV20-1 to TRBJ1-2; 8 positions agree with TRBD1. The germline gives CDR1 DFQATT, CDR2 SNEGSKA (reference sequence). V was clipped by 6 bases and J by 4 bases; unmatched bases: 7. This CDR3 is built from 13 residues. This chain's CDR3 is CSAGDRPIYGYTF. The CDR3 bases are TGCAGTGCCGGGGACAGGCCCATCTATGGCTACACCTTC.

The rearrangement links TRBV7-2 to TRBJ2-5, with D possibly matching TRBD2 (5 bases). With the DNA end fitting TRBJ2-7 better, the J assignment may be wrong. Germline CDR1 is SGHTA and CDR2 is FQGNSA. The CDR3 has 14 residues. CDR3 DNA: TGTGCCAGCAGCGACGGGGTAGGTCTCGACGAGCAGTACTTC. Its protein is CASSDGVGLDEQYF.

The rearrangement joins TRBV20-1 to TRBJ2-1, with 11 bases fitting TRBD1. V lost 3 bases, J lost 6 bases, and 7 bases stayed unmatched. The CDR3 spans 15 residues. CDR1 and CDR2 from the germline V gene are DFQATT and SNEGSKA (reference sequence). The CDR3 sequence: CSASAGTGGANEQFF. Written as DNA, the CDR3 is TGCAGTGCTAGTGCCGGGACAGGGGGGGCCAATGAGCAGTTCTTC.

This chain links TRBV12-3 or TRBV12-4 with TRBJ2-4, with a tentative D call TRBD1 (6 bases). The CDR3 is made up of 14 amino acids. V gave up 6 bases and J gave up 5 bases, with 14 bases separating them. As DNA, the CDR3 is TGTGCCAGCAGATACACAGGGTCTGAAAACATTCAGTACTTC. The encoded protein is CASRYTGSENIQYF.

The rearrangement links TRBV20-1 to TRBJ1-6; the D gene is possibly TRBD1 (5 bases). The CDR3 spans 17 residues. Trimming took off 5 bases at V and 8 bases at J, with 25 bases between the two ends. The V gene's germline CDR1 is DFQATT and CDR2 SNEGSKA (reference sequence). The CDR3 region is CSARFVQGSGGDSPLHF. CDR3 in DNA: TGCAGTGCTCGATTCGTTCAGGGAAGTGGTGGTGATTCACCCCTCCACTTT.

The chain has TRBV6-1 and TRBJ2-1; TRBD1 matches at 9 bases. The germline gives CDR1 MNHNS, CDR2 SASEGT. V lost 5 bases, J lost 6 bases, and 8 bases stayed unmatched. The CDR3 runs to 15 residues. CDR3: CASSPRTGVINEQFF. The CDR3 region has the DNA TGTGCCAGCAGTCCAAGGACAGGGGTTATCAATGAGCAGTTCTTC.

The DNA of the CDR3 is TGTGCCAGCAGCTTGTCCCAGGCTGGCTACACCTTC. Residues: CASSLSQAGYTF. This chain joins TRBV5-5 and TRBJ1-2; D remains ambiguous. The CDR3 contains 12 residues. V lost 1 base to trimming and J lost 7 bases, with 8 bases between them. The germline CDR1 and CDR2 sequences are SGHKS and YYEKEE (reference sequence).

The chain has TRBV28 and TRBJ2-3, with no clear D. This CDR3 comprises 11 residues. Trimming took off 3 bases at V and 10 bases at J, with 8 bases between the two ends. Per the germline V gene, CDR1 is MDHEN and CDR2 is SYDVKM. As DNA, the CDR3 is TGTGCCAGCAGTTTTGTTGAAGCGCAGTATTTT. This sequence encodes CASSFVEAQYF.